This T cell receptor (beta chain) is drawn from a study of T cell responses to AZD1222 COVID-19 vaccine. Regarding this clone: The antigen is not known.

Repertoires were generated with immunoSEQ multiplex PCR, while TCRdb's copy carries only in-frame clones and drops some. The table has roughly 93,000 clones, roughly 90% seen once. This CDR3 has 16 amino acids. Study-level points and caveats: The sample set comprised mostly white British donors with more females, and clonal diversity was possibly underestimated. Repertoires were obtained only post-peak T cell response. Per reports, nearly half of all spike-specific TCRs target regions that are unmutated in variants.

Sequencing used peripheral blood, obtained on day 0 of MenACWY control vaccination. The origin of this receptor is an adult in good health. This chain uses TRBV21-1 with TRBJ1-2; no DNA check was done on the table's D call, TRBD1. TRBV21-1 is an annotated pseudogene. DNA for the CDR3: TGTGCCAGCAGCGCCCCCGGGACAGGGGCTAACTATGGCTACACCTTC. As protein: CASSAPGTGANYGYTF.